This is a list of T cell receptor beta chains from one sample in a study of OX40 agonist ivuxolimab in advanced cancers. The method was immunoSEQ multiplex PCR; TCRdb's version includes in-frame clones alone and lacks a portion of them. This table has approximately 94,000 clones, about 92% appearing once. Specimen: CD4+ or CD8+ T cells sorted from blood, collected in a trial of the OX40 agonist ivuxolimab. Receptors were obtained from an adult with an advanced solid tumor such as melanoma, head and neck, liver or kidney cancer. CDR3s include the opening cysteine and the closing phenylalanine or tryptophan. The order of the fields is CDR3 DNA, CDR3 protein, clone size, V gene, D gene, J gene. The D gene is left open where the match is weak. Size values are once, few and many counts, or a class for expanded clones, and some rows have none.

cdr3_nt: TGCGCCAGCAGCCAGTGGGGAGGGCAGCCCCAGCATTTT
cdr3_aa: CASSQWGGQPQHF
clone_size: few
v_call: TRBV4-3
d_call: -
j_call: TRBJ1-5

cdr3_nt: TGTGCCAGCAGCTTCCTAAGGGGGCAATATGATGAGCAGTTCTTC
cdr3_aa: CASSFLRGQYDEQFF
clone_size: -
v_call: TRBV6-1
d_call: TRBD1
j_call: TRBJ2-1

cdr3_nt: TGTGCCAGCAGTCTCATCGGCACCGGGGAGCTGTTTTTT
cdr3_aa: CASSLIGTGELFF
clone_size: once
v_call: TRBV27
d_call: -
j_call: TRBJ2-2

cdr3_nt: TGTGCCAGCAGTGTTACCGGGACAGGTGGAGACGAGCAGTACTTC
cdr3_aa: CASSVTGTGGDEQYF
clone_size: once
v_call: TRBV27
d_call: TRBD1
j_call: TRBJ2-7

cdr3_nt: TGTGCCAGCAGCTTAGAATCCGGCGGCGAAATAGGCCAGTACTTC
cdr3_aa: CASSLESGGEIGQYF
clone_size: -
v_call: TRBV11-2
d_call: -
j_call: TRBJ2-5

cdr3_nt: TGTGCCAGCAGCTTTCCATCCTCAACAGATAACTATGGCTACACCTTC
cdr3_aa: CASSFPSSTDNYGYTF
clone_size: once
v_call: TRBV13
d_call: -
j_call: TRBJ1-2

cdr3_nt: TGCGCCAGCAGCCGAAAGAGGGAGGGGAACACCGGGGAGCTGTTTTTT
cdr3_aa: CASSRKREGNTGELFF
clone_size: -
v_call: TRBV4-1
d_call: TRBD2
j_call: TRBJ2-2

cdr3_nt: TGTGCCAGCAGTTACGGCAGCACAGATACGCAGTATTTT
cdr3_aa: CASSYGSTDTQYF
clone_size: -
v_call: TRBV6-5
d_call: -
j_call: TRBJ2-3

cdr3_nt: TGTGCCAGCAGTGAAAGGGGGTATAGCAATCAGCCCCAGCATTTT
cdr3_aa: CASSERGYSNQPQHF
clone_size: once
v_call: TRBV2
d_call: -
j_call: TRBJ1-5

cdr3_nt: TGTGCCAGCAGAGATAGGGAAACCCCATACGAGCAGTACTTC
cdr3_aa: CASRDRETPYEQYF
clone_size: -
v_call: TRBV27
d_call: -
j_call: TRBJ2-7

cdr3_nt: TGTGCCAGCAGCCCTAGATTTAACGAAAAACTGTTTTTT
cdr3_aa: CASSPRFNEKLFF
clone_size: -
v_call: TRBV5-8
d_call: -
j_call: TRBJ1-4

cdr3_nt: TGTGCCAGCAGCTACTCTGGGCGGCCGGAGACCCAGTACTTC
cdr3_aa: CASSYSGRPETQYF
clone_size: -
v_call: TRBV7-2
d_call: -
j_call: TRBJ2-5

cdr3_nt: TGCGCCAGCAGCTTGATGGGGCAGGGGTTTTACGAGCAGTACTTC
cdr3_aa: CASSLMGQGFYEQYF
clone_size: -
v_call: TRBV5-1
d_call: -
j_call: TRBJ2-7

cdr3_nt: TGTGCCAGCAGTCTTGGGACACCTCCTCGCTATGGCTACACCTTC
cdr3_aa: CASSLGTPPRYGYTF
clone_size: -
v_call: TRBV6-5
d_call: -
j_call: TRBJ1-2

cdr3_nt: TGTGCCAGCAGTTTGTCATTCTCGGGGAACACTGAAGCTTTCTTT
cdr3_aa: CASSLSFSGNTEAFF
clone_size: once
v_call: TRBV27
d_call: -
j_call: TRBJ1-1

cdr3_nt: TGTGCCAGCAGCTTCCTACAGGGTTATGGCTACACCTTC
cdr3_aa: CASSFLQGYGYTF
clone_size: -
v_call: TRBV13
d_call: -
j_call: TRBJ1-2

cdr3_nt: TGTGCCAGCAGCCAACGACAGGGGGGGGACGAGCAGTACTTC
cdr3_aa: CASSQRQGGDEQYF
clone_size: -
v_call: TRBV7-6
d_call: TRBD1
j_call: TRBJ2-7

cdr3_nt: TGTGCCAGCAGCCCCAAGACAAGTAATTCACCCCTCCACTTT
cdr3_aa: CASSPKTSNSPLHF
clone_size: few
v_call: TRBV9
d_call: -
j_call: TRBJ1-6

cdr3_nt: TGTGCCAGCAGTTTATTGCCTGGGGGGGCCCGACAGCCCCAGCATTTT
cdr3_aa: CASSLLPGGARQPQHF
clone_size: -
v_call: TRBV28
d_call: -
j_call: TRBJ1-5

cdr3_nt: TGTGCCAGCAGTTACGATTGGGCAGGGAATGGCTACACCTTC
cdr3_aa: CASSYDWAGNGYTF
clone_size: -
v_call: TRBV6-6
d_call: -
j_call: TRBJ1-2

cdr3_nt: TGTGCCAGCAACCGGACCGGCCATCAGCCCCAGCATTTT
cdr3_aa: CASNRTGHQPQHF
clone_size: few
v_call: TRBV2
d_call: -
j_call: TRBJ1-5

cdr3_nt: TGTGCCAGCAGCTTAGGGGAGAACACTGAAGCTTTCTTT
cdr3_aa: CASSLGENTEAFF
clone_size: -
v_call: TRBV11-3
d_call: -
j_call: TRBJ1-1

cdr3_nt: TGCAGCGTTGAGGGCAGGGTCCCTTATGGCTACACCTTC
cdr3_aa: CSVEGRVPYGYTF
clone_size: -
v_call: TRBV29-1
d_call: -
j_call: TRBJ1-2

cdr3_nt: TGTGCCAGCTCACCAAGGAAAGCAGGGGCCATTAATGGCTACACCTTC
cdr3_aa: CASSPRKAGAINGYTF
clone_size: -
v_call: TRBV18
d_call: -
j_call: TRBJ1-2

cdr3_nt: TGCGCCAGCAGCTTGGAGGGGACAGGGGATACCTATGGCTACACCTTC
cdr3_aa: CASSLEGTGDTYGYTF
clone_size: -
v_call: TRBV5-1
d_call: TRBD1
j_call: TRBJ1-2

cdr3_nt: TGTGCCAGCAGGGCAACATACACCGGGGAGCTGTTTTTT
cdr3_aa: CASRATYTGELFF
clone_size: once
v_call: TRBV2
d_call: -
j_call: TRBJ2-2

cdr3_nt: TGTGCCAGCACAAAAACCCGGGACAGAGGCTACTCACCCCTCCACTTT
cdr3_aa: CASTKTRDRGYSPLHF
clone_size: -
v_call: TRBV25-1
d_call: TRBD1
j_call: TRBJ1-6

cdr3_nt: TGTGCCAGTAACATCGCGCTGAATCAGCCCCAGCATTTT
cdr3_aa: CASNIALNQPQHF
clone_size: -
v_call: TRBV19
d_call: -
j_call: TRBJ1-5

cdr3_nt: TGTGCCAGCAGCCTTAAACGACAGGGAACTGATGGCTACACCTTC
cdr3_aa: CASSLKRQGTDGYTF
clone_size: -
v_call: TRBV6-1
d_call: TRBD1
j_call: TRBJ1-2

cdr3_nt: TGTGCCAGCACCTTCGGGATCAACAGGGGAGCTAACTATGGCTACACCTTC
cdr3_aa: CASTFGINRGANYGYTF
clone_size: -
v_call: TRBV28
d_call: TRBD1
j_call: TRBJ1-2

cdr3_nt: TGTGCCTGGAGTTCCTACGACAATGAGCAGTTCTTC
cdr3_aa: CAWSSYDNEQFF
clone_size: -
v_call: TRBV30
d_call: -
j_call: TRBJ2-1

cdr3_nt: TGTGCCAGCAGCGTACAACCTGAAGCTTTCTTT
cdr3_aa: CASSVQPEAFF
clone_size: -
v_call: TRBV9
d_call: -
j_call: TRBJ1-1

cdr3_nt: TGTGCCAGCATGCCGTTCACCGGGGAGCTGTTTTTT
cdr3_aa: CASMPFTGELFF
clone_size: -
v_call: TRBV2
d_call: -
j_call: TRBJ2-2

cdr3_nt: TGTGCCAGCGCCATAGGCGTCAGCTCCTACGAGCAGTACTTC
cdr3_aa: CASAIGVSSYEQYF
clone_size: -
v_call: TRBV5-8
d_call: -
j_call: TRBJ2-7

cdr3_nt: TGTGCTAGTGGTTCGGGGCCCCTCACTTTATATGGCTACACCTTC
cdr3_aa: CASGSGPLTLYGYTF
clone_size: -
v_call: TRBV12-5
d_call: -
j_call: TRBJ1-2

cdr3_nt: TGTGCAAGTCGCTTGGGGACTCTAGCCACCGATACGCAGTATTTT
cdr3_aa: CASRLGTLATDTQYF
clone_size: once
v_call: TRBV12-2
d_call: -
j_call: TRBJ2-3

cdr3_nt: TGCGCCAGCAGCTTTGAACAGACAGTTAGCACAGATACGCAGTATTTT
cdr3_aa: CASSFEQTVSTDTQYF
clone_size: -
v_call: TRBV5-1
d_call: -
j_call: TRBJ2-3

cdr3_nt: TGCAGCGCCGACAGGGGGAAGGGGGAGGCGGCTTTCTTT
cdr3_aa: CSADRGKGEAAFF
clone_size: -
v_call: TRBV29-1
d_call: TRBD1
j_call: TRBJ1-1

cdr3_nt: TGTGCCAGCAGCTTAGGCGGGGGTGCGTACGAGCAGTACTTC
cdr3_aa: CASSLGGGAYEQYF
clone_size: once
v_call: TRBV7-3
d_call: TRBD2
j_call: TRBJ2-7

cdr3_nt: TGTGCCAGCAGTGTCCCAGGGAGAGCAAACACTGAAGCTTTCTTT
cdr3_aa: CASSVPGRANTEAFF
clone_size: -
v_call: TRBV2
d_call: -
j_call: TRBJ1-1

cdr3_nt: TGCGCCAGCAGCGCGGGGACAGGGCATAGCAATCAGCCCCAGCATTTT
cdr3_aa: CASSAGTGHSNQPQHF
clone_size: -
v_call: TRBV5-1
d_call: TRBD1
j_call: TRBJ1-5

cdr3_nt: TGCAGTGCTAGAACGGGGGAAAAACTGTTTTTT
cdr3_aa: CSARTGEKLFF
clone_size: -
v_call: TRBV20-1
d_call: -
j_call: TRBJ1-4

cdr3_nt: TGTGCCAGCAGCTCTCGACAGGGGGCGGACTATGGCTACACCTTC
cdr3_aa: CASSSRQGADYGYTF
clone_size: -
v_call: TRBV5-4
d_call: TRBD1
j_call: TRBJ1-2

cdr3_nt: TGTGCCAGCAGTTACTCGGGACAAGAGACCCAGTACTTC
cdr3_aa: CASSYSGQETQYF
clone_size: -
v_call: TRBV6-5
d_call: -
j_call: TRBJ2-5

cdr3_nt: TGCGCCAGCAGCCAATCCCCTCCGGGAGAGCAGTACTTC
cdr3_aa: CASSQSPPGEQYF
clone_size: -
v_call: TRBV4-3
d_call: -
j_call: TRBJ2-7

cdr3_nt: TGCGCCAGCAGCTTGGCCGGGACGGGAGCTTTCTTT
cdr3_aa: CASSLAGTGAFF
clone_size: once
v_call: TRBV5-1
d_call: -
j_call: TRBJ1-1

cdr3_nt: TGCGCCAGCAGCTTGGCCGCAGCGGGCCCCCCGGATACGCAGTATTTT
cdr3_aa: CASSLAAAGPPDTQYF
clone_size: -
v_call: TRBV5-1
d_call: -
j_call: TRBJ2-3

cdr3_nt: TGTGCCAGCAGCTTGGGAAGCAGGGCTGAAGCTTTCTTT
cdr3_aa: CASSLGSRAEAFF
clone_size: -
v_call: TRBV5-6
d_call: -
j_call: TRBJ1-1

cdr3_nt: TGTGCCAGCAGTTTAGGGGGTACCGGGGAGCTGTTTTTT
cdr3_aa: CASSLGGTGELFF
clone_size: -
v_call: TRBV27
d_call: -
j_call: TRBJ2-2

cdr3_nt: TGCGCCAGCCAGGGGAACACTGAAGCTTTCTTT
cdr3_aa: CASQGNTEAFF
clone_size: -
v_call: TRBV10-2
d_call: -
j_call: TRBJ1-1

cdr3_nt: TGTGCCAGCAGTCCAGGAGGGGTAGATACGCAGTATTTT
cdr3_aa: CASSPGGVDTQYF
clone_size: -
v_call: TRBV6-5
d_call: -
j_call: TRBJ2-3

cdr3_nt: TGTGCCACCAGCAACACAGGGCAATTTCTAGAGACCCAGTACTTC
cdr3_aa: CATSNTGQFLETQYF
clone_size: -
v_call: TRBV15
d_call: -
j_call: TRBJ2-5

cdr3_nt: TGTGCCACTGGACAGGAGGACATAGACACAGATACGCAGTATTTT
cdr3_aa: CATGQEDIDTDTQYF
clone_size: once
v_call: TRBV6-1
d_call: TRBD1
j_call: TRBJ2-3

cdr3_nt: TGTGCCAGCAGCACCATCCTAGCGGGAGTTGGGGGGGCCTACAATGAGCAGTTCTTC
cdr3_aa: CASSTILAGVGGAYNEQFF
clone_size: -
v_call: TRBV5-6
d_call: TRBD2
j_call: TRBJ2-1

cdr3_nt: TGTGCCAGCAGCTTAGGACAGGGGCCCCAAGAGACCCAGTACTTC
cdr3_aa: CASSLGQGPQETQYF
clone_size: -
v_call: TRBV11-2
d_call: TRBD1
j_call: TRBJ2-5